Listed below are T cell receptor beta chains from one sample, sequenced in a study of T cell responses to AZD1222 COVID-19 vaccine. Only in-frame clones appear in the TCRdb table, and some are missing; sequencing was by immunoSEQ multiplex PCR. The sample shows roughly 150,000 clones, 90% of them seen only once. The sequencing here drew on peripheral blood, taken on day 0 of AZD1222 vaccination. The receptors derive from an adult in good health. CDR3s include the opening cysteine and the closing phenylalanine or tryptophan. The order of the fields is clone size, D gene, J gene, V gene, CDR3 protein, CDR3 DNA. The D gene is left open where the match is weak. For some rows the clone size is stated as once, few or many, or as a class when expanded; others skip it.

clone_size: -; d_call: TRBD2; j_call: TRBJ2-1; v_call: TRBV30; cdr3_aa: CAWSTGGRGNEQFF; cdr3_nt: TGTGCCTGGAGTACTGGTGGGAGGGGCAATGAGCAGTTCTTC
clone_size: once; d_call: TRBD1; j_call: TRBJ1-2; v_call: TRBV25-1; cdr3_aa: CASSESGDSFSGYTF; cdr3_nt: TGTGCCAGCAGTGAATCCGGGGACAGTTTCTCTGGCTACACCTTC
clone_size: -; d_call: TRBD2; j_call: TRBJ2-5; v_call: TRBV2; cdr3_aa: CASSENLGRAKETQYF; cdr3_nt: TGTGCCAGCAGTGAGAATCTCGGGAGGGCCAAAGAGACCCAGTACTTC
clone_size: -; d_call: -; j_call: TRBJ2-1; v_call: TRBV27; cdr3_aa: CASSLTAGFYNEQFF; cdr3_nt: TGTGCCAGCAGTTTAACGGCCGGATTCTACAATGAGCAGTTCTTC
clone_size: -; d_call: -; j_call: TRBJ2-3; v_call: TRBV28; cdr3_aa: CASAGDTDTQYF; cdr3_nt: TGTGCCAGCGCCGGGGACACAGATACGCAGTATTTT
clone_size: -; d_call: TRBD1; j_call: TRBJ1-5; v_call: TRBV28; cdr3_aa: CASTTGVNNQPQHF; cdr3_nt: TGTGCCAGCACCACAGGGGTGAATAATCAGCCCCAGCATTTT
clone_size: -; d_call: -; j_call: TRBJ1-2; v_call: TRBV6-6; cdr3_aa: CASSITIEGDYGYTF; cdr3_nt: TGTGCCAGCAGTATTACAATCGAGGGAGACTATGGCTACACCTTC
clone_size: -; d_call: TRBD1; j_call: TRBJ1-3; v_call: TRBV18; cdr3_aa: CASSPTDRGKTYLSGNTIYF; cdr3_nt: TGTGCCAGCTCACCAACTGACAGGGGGAAGACTTACTTATCTGGAAACACCATATATTTT
clone_size: -; d_call: TRBD1; j_call: TRBJ1-1; v_call: TRBV6-5; cdr3_aa: CAGYSTGLNTEAFF; cdr3_nt: TGTGCCGGATACTCGACAGGGTTGAACACTGAAGCTTTCTTT
clone_size: -; d_call: -; j_call: TRBJ1-2; v_call: TRBV19; cdr3_aa: CASSMRSGGYTF; cdr3_nt: TGTGCCAGTAGTATGCGTTCTGGAGGCTACACCTTC
clone_size: -; d_call: TRBD1; j_call: TRBJ1-3; v_call: TRBV7-6; cdr3_aa: CASSGQGTGNTIYF; cdr3_nt: TGTGCCAGCAGCGGACAGGGTACAGGAAACACCATATATTTT
clone_size: -; d_call: TRBD1; j_call: TRBJ1-6; v_call: TRBV3-1/TRBV3-2; cdr3_aa: CASATGSWSPLHF; cdr3_nt: TGTGCCAGTGCGACAGGGTCTTGGTCACCCCTCCACTTT
clone_size: -; d_call: -; j_call: TRBJ2-1; v_call: TRBV2; cdr3_aa: CASSETGYNEQFF; cdr3_nt: TGTGCCAGCAGTGAAACGGGATACAATGAGCAGTTCTTC
clone_size: -; d_call: -; j_call: TRBJ2-7; v_call: TRBV3-1/TRBV3-2; cdr3_aa: CASSRGPSYEQYF; cdr3_nt: TGTGCCAGCAGTCGCGGGCCCTCCTACGAGCAGTACTTC
clone_size: -; d_call: -; j_call: TRBJ2-7; v_call: TRBV2; cdr3_aa: CASSVSREREQYF; cdr3_nt: TGTGCCAGCAGCGTGAGCAGGGAGCGGGAGCAGTACTTC
clone_size: -; d_call: TRBD1; j_call: TRBJ2-5; v_call: TRBV18; cdr3_aa: CASSPGTGGWQETQYF; cdr3_nt: TGTGCCAGCTCACCCGGGACAGGGGGGTGGCAAGAGACCCAGTACTTC
clone_size: -; d_call: TRBD1; j_call: TRBJ2-7; v_call: TRBV28; cdr3_aa: CASSLTGIGAGYEQYF; cdr3_nt: TGTGCCAGCAGTTTGACAGGGATCGGGGCTGGCTACGAGCAGTACTTC
clone_size: -; d_call: TRBD1; j_call: TRBJ2-7; v_call: TRBV10-3; cdr3_aa: CAISESPGQGAYEQYF; cdr3_nt: TGTGCCATCAGTGAGTCACCGGGACAGGGTGCCTACGAGCAGTACTTC
clone_size: -; d_call: -; j_call: TRBJ2-7; v_call: TRBV28; cdr3_aa: CASSKQRASYEQYF; cdr3_nt: TGTGCCTCGTCCAAACAAAGGGCCTCCTACGAGCAGTACTTC
clone_size: once; d_call: -; j_call: TRBJ2-7; v_call: TRBV2; cdr3_aa: CASSETYEQYF; cdr3_nt: TGTGCCAGCAGTGAGACGTACGAGCAGTACTTC
clone_size: -; d_call: TRBD1; j_call: TRBJ1-4; v_call: TRBV10-3; cdr3_aa: CAIKGQGNEKLFF; cdr3_nt: TGTGCCATCAAGGGACAGGGGAATGAAAAACTGTTTTTT
clone_size: -; d_call: TRBD1; j_call: TRBJ2-3; v_call: TRBV9; cdr3_aa: CASSPREGQGIDTQYF; cdr3_nt: TGTGCCAGCAGCCCCAGGGAGGGACAGGGGATAGATACGCAGTATTTT
clone_size: -; d_call: -; j_call: TRBJ1-5; v_call: TRBV21-1; cdr3_aa: CASSKLVDYQPQHF; cdr3_nt: TGTGCCAGCAGCAAACTGGTTGATTATCAGCCCCAGCATTTT
clone_size: -; d_call: TRBD2; j_call: TRBJ2-5; v_call: TRBV7-9; cdr3_aa: CASSVKTSGRGSETQYF; cdr3_nt: TGTGCCAGCAGCGTAAAGACTAGCGGGAGGGGCAGTGAGACCCAGTACTTC
clone_size: -; d_call: -; j_call: TRBJ2-1; v_call: TRBV24-1; cdr3_aa: CATSDLRPRGHNEQFF; cdr3_nt: TGTGCCACCAGTGATCTGCGCCCCCGAGGGCACAATGAGCAGTTCTTC
clone_size: -; d_call: TRBD1; j_call: TRBJ2-3; v_call: TRBV19; cdr3_aa: CASTGGLDTQYF; cdr3_nt: TGTGCCAGTACAGGGGGCCTTGATACGCAGTATTTT
clone_size: few; d_call: TRBD2; j_call: TRBJ2-7; v_call: TRBV5-6; cdr3_aa: CASSFYPSGEYEQYF; cdr3_nt: TGTGCCAGCAGCTTTTACCCTAGCGGAGAATACGAGCAGTACTTC
clone_size: -; d_call: -; j_call: TRBJ2-1; v_call: TRBV12-3/TRBV12-4; cdr3_aa: CASNLGGNNEQFF; cdr3_nt: TGTGCCAGCAACCTAGGCGGAAACAATGAGCAGTTCTTC
clone_size: -; d_call: TRBD1; j_call: TRBJ2-1; v_call: TRBV5-5; cdr3_aa: CASSLRDRGLSSYNEQFF; cdr3_nt: TGTGCCAGCAGCTTGAGGGACAGGGGGCTAAGCTCCTACAATGAGCAGTTCTTC
clone_size: -; d_call: -; j_call: TRBJ1-2; v_call: TRBV27; cdr3_aa: CASSPSGDGYTF; cdr3_nt: TGTGCCAGCAGTCCCTCGGGGGATGGCTACACCTTC
clone_size: few; d_call: -; j_call: TRBJ2-1; v_call: TRBV7-2; cdr3_aa: CASSLTWDEQFF; cdr3_nt: TGTGCCAGCAGCTTAACTTGGGATGAGCAGTTCTTC
clone_size: -; d_call: TRBD2; j_call: TRBJ2-3; v_call: TRBV18; cdr3_aa: CASSPRLAGTDTQYF; cdr3_nt: TGTGCCAGCTCACCTAGACTAGCGGGCACAGATACGCAGTATTTT
clone_size: -; d_call: TRBD1; j_call: TRBJ1-5; v_call: TRBV2; cdr3_aa: CASSPGTGEFQPQHF; cdr3_nt: TGTGCCAGCAGCCCCGGGACAGGGGAGTTCCAGCCCCAGCATTTT
clone_size: -; d_call: -; j_call: TRBJ2-7; v_call: TRBV19; cdr3_aa: CASSVTGTNYEQYF; cdr3_nt: TGTGCCAGTAGCGTAACAGGGACCAACTACGAGCAGTACTTC
clone_size: -; d_call: -; j_call: TRBJ2-7; v_call: TRBV3-1/TRBV3-2; cdr3_aa: CASSQVTYSYEQYF; cdr3_nt: TGTGCCAGCAGCCAGGTTACCTACTCCTACGAGCAGTACTTC
clone_size: -; d_call: -; j_call: TRBJ1-1; v_call: TRBV4-3; cdr3_aa: CASSQAVMNTEAFF; cdr3_nt: TGCGCCAGCAGCCAAGCGGTCATGAACACTGAAGCTTTCTTT
clone_size: once; d_call: -; j_call: TRBJ2-7; v_call: TRBV11-2; cdr3_aa: CASSLDGLLDTEQYF; cdr3_nt: TGTGCCAGCAGCTTGGATGGACTCCTGGATACGGAGCAGTACTTC
clone_size: -; d_call: -; j_call: TRBJ2-7; v_call: TRBV10-3; cdr3_aa: CAISESGGVEQYF; cdr3_nt: TGTGCCATCAGTGAATCCGGGGGAGTCGAGCAGTACTTC
clone_size: -; d_call: TRBD1; j_call: TRBJ1-1; v_call: TRBV9; cdr3_aa: CASSPTQGVNTEAFF; cdr3_nt: TGTGCCAGCAGCCCCACCCAGGGGGTGAACACTGAAGCTTTCTTT
clone_size: -; d_call: TRBD2; j_call: TRBJ2-5; v_call: TRBV7-6; cdr3_aa: CASSLWTSLETQYF; cdr3_nt: TGTGCCAGCAGCTTATGGACTAGCTTGGAGACCCAGTACTTC
clone_size: -; d_call: -; j_call: TRBJ2-1; v_call: TRBV5-6; cdr3_aa: CASSLYSGGAYNEQFF; cdr3_nt: TGTGCCAGCAGCTTGTACTCTGGGGGCGCCTACAATGAGCAGTTCTTC
clone_size: -; d_call: -; j_call: TRBJ2-1; v_call: TRBV2; cdr3_aa: CASRLRDTVYNEQFF; cdr3_nt: TGTGCCAGCAGGCTTCGGGACACCGTCTACAATGAGCAGTTCTTC
clone_size: -; d_call: -; j_call: TRBJ2-1; v_call: TRBV24-1; cdr3_aa: CATSPTKTTLSSYNEQFF; cdr3_nt: TGTGCCACCAGTCCCACAAAGACTACACTGAGCTCCTACAATGAGCAGTTCTTC
clone_size: -; d_call: -; j_call: TRBJ2-7; v_call: TRBV27; cdr3_aa: CASSFAESYEQYF; cdr3_nt: TGTGCCAGCAGTTTCGCCGAATCCTACGAGCAGTACTTC
clone_size: -; d_call: -; j_call: TRBJ2-7; v_call: TRBV6-2/TRBV6-3; cdr3_aa: CASSRDLSSYEQYF; cdr3_nt: TGTGCCAGCAGCCGGGACTTGAGCTCCTACGAGCAGTACTTC
clone_size: -; d_call: TRBD1; j_call: TRBJ1-4; v_call: TRBV24-1; cdr3_aa: CATSDGGQGSNEKLFF; cdr3_nt: TGTGCCACCAGTGATGGGGGACAGGGTTCTAATGAAAAACTGTTTTTT